The 11 T cell receptor beta chains presented below share a single source sample, sequenced in a study of blood T cell repertoires in COVID-19. Using immunoSEQ multiplex PCR, the repertoire was profiled, and TCRdb retains in-frame clones only, with some absent. The sample contains approximately 130,000 clones, 80% to 85% of which appear only once. Sequencing was done on a sample of PBMCs or T cells enriched from blood (not recorded which). These receptors were taken from a man aged 30-40 years who had recovered from COVID-19.

The chain is built from TRBV11-2 and TRBJ2-2, with TRBD1 identical over 7 bases. The CDR3 totals 18 residues. V dropped 0 bases and J dropped 0; count of bases not matched to a gene: 7. Germline CDR1 reads SGHAT; CDR2 reads FQNNGV. The CDR3 reads CASSLDLTGTANTGELFF. The CDR3 DNA follows: TGTGCCAGCAGCTTAGATCTAACCGGGACAGCGAACACCGGGGAGCTGTTTTTT. Filled out from reference TRBV11-2 and TRBJ2-2, the complete variable domain reads EAGVAQSPRYKIIEKRQSVAFWCNPISGHATLYWYQQILGQGPKLLIQFQNNGVVDDSQLPKDRFSAERLKGVDSTLKIQPAKLEDSAVYLCASSLDLTGTANTGELFFGEGSRLTVL.

The chain has TRBV7-9 and TRBJ2-3; 10 positions agree with TRBD1. The CDR3 is 14 amino acids. The V segment lost 5 bases and the J segment 5 bases; nucleotides outside the gene matches: 4. Germline V gene sequence: CDR1 SEHNR, CDR2 FQNEAQ (reference sequence). DNA for the CDR3: TGTGCCAGCAGCCCAGGGACAGGGGTAGATACGCAGTATTTT. Translation gives CASSPGTGVDTQYF.

The rearrangement uses TRBV12-3 or TRBV12-4 and TRBJ1-2, with TRBD1 matching 9 bases. The V gene end was trimmed by 6 bases and the J gene end by 6 bases; junction bases not matched to a gene: 5. The CDR3 spans 13 residues. CDR3 DNA: TGTGCCAGCAGGGGACAGGGAACTCATGGCTACACCTTC. Translating it yields CASRGQGTHGYTF.

This clone was recorded many times. The rearrangement joins TRBV19 to TRBJ1-6; D is unclear. Trimming left V 3 bases short and J 0 bases short, with 15 bases between. The CDR3 covers 18 residues. Germline lookup yields CDR1 LNHDA and CDR2 SQIVND (reference sequence). The CDR3 region is CASSMDGRGSSYNSPLHF. Here the CDR3 DNA reads TGTGCCAGTAGTATGGACGGGAGAGGGAGCTCCTATAATTCACCCCTCCACTTT.

V and J are TRBV4-2 and TRBJ2-7; 8 nucleotides agree with TRBD1. Germline values: CDR1 LGHNA, CDR2 YNFKEQ. The CDR3 totals 16 residues. Trimming at V came to 1 base and at J to 0 bases, leaving 5 bases not matched to a gene. The DNA for the CDR3 is TGTGCCAGCAGCCAAGCTCCGGGACAGGACTCCTACGAGCAGTACTTC. Its protein product is CASSQAPGQDSYEQYF.

The rearrangement joins TRBV6-1 to TRBJ2-3; D is undetermined. V dropped 3 bases and J dropped 3 bases, with 19 bases sitting between them. The CDR3 has 17 residues. From germline, CDR1 is MNHNS and CDR2 SASEGT. In nucleotides, the CDR3 is TGTGCCAGCAGTGATACCCTTTCTCTAGGAAGAACAGATACGCAGTATTTT. Its protein product is CASSDTLSLGRTDTQYF.

This clone was seen only once. The chain recombines TRBV3-1 (or the pseudogene TRBV3-2) with TRBJ2-5, with 8 nucleotides matching TRBD1. V lost 4 bases to trimming and J lost 2 bases; unmatched junction nucleotides: 6. The CDR3 spans 15 residues. Germline V CDR1 and CDR2: LGHDT, YNNKEL (reference sequence). The CDR3 loop is CASSLGQGIQETQYF. CDR3 DNA: TGTGCCAGCAGCCTCGGACAGGGCATTCAAGAGACCCAGTACTTC.

The rearrangement uses TRBV7-6 and TRBJ1-1, with a tentative D call TRBD1 (5 bases). Looked up from germline, CDR1 is SGHVS and CDR2 is FNYEAQ. The CDR3 spans 13 residues. Trimming shortened V by 5 bases and J by 2 bases, and 9 bases separated the two germline ends. CDR3 residues: CASSGDRNTEAFF. The CDR3 region has the DNA TGTGCCAGCAGCGGTGACAGAAACACTGAAGCTTTCTTT.

The rearrangement uses TRBV27 and TRBJ2-2; D call uncertain. Germline V gene sequence: CDR1 MNHEY, CDR2 SMNVEV (reference sequence). The CDR3 totals 15 residues. V was clipped by 3 bases and J by 2 bases, with 10 bases between them. The CDR3 loop is CASSFQRLNTGELFF. In nucleotides, the CDR3 is TGTGCCAGCAGTTTTCAGCGACTCAACACCGGGGAGCTGTTTTTT.

This clone appeared once. DNA for the CDR3: TGCGCCAGCAGACACGGACTAGCGGGAGATACAGATACGCAGTATTTT. This gives the protein CASRHGLAGDTDTQYF. The chain employs TRBV5-1 and TRBJ2-3; TRBD2 agrees at 13 bases. Trimming took 5 bases from V and 3 from J; bases not matched to a gene: 6. The CDR3 runs 16 residues. Per the germline V gene, CDR1 is SGHRS and CDR2 is YFSETQ.

The CDR3 DNA sequence: TGTGCCAGCAGCTCGCCCCGAGGGGGGGATCAGCCCCAGCATTTT. Protein product: CASSSPRGGDQPQHF. The rearrangement links TRBV16 to TRBJ1-5; maybe TRBD1 (6 bases). The germline V and J ends were trimmed by 5 bases and 5 bases, with 16 bases remaining between them. The CDR3 is 15 residues long. Germline V gene sequence: CDR1 KGHSY, CDR2 FQNENV.